Given below is one T cell receptor (beta chain) in context. What this receptor recognizes is not known. The record has no base qualities; no much larger clone is one base away. This sample was included in a study of technical replicates of blood from several donors (dated by TCRdb to the late 2010s). The library came from the immunoSEQ multiplex PCR assay. TCRdb mirrors the immuneACCESS table, restricted to in-frame sequences. Some clones are absent from its copies; in checked studies, under half trace to an unresolved V gene, and the reason for the others is unknown. Recorded for this sample are under 90,000 clones; roughly 98% of them occurred a single time. The ten largest clones add up to approximately 0.15% of the sample. Trimming costs V 6 bases and J 2 bases, and their ends lie 16 bases apart. The CDR3 numbers 15 residues from cysteine through phenylalanine. This entry keeps only the CDR3 DNA: 45 bases, framed from base 1. CDR1 and CDR2 (LNHDA, SQIVND) derive from the germline V gene (reference sequence).

The chain is assembled from TRBV19 and TRBJ1-2; the best D guess is TRBD1, with 5 bases matching. Sequencing was carried out using T cells isolated from PBMCs. This receptor was identified in a human donor in good health. The DNA is as follows: TGTGCCAGTAGAAACCGGGACTTGGGCAACTATGGCTACACCTTC. It codes for CASRNRDLGNYGYTF.